This T cell receptor beta chain is drawn from a study of vaccination and CD4 T cells after COVID-19. Whole-study context: Cells received overlapping spike peptides from SARS-CoV-2, HCoV-NL63, HCoV-OC43 and HCoV-229E as stimulation.

Sequencing of cultured CD4+ T cell DNA used the Oncomine TCR Beta short-read assay. TCRdb independently ran MiXCR on the PCR reads; one entry per CDR3 protein. This sample yields roughly 17,000 distinct CDR3 sequences, of which about 43% are seen a single time; under 7.5% belongs to the top ten. CDR1 MNHNS and CDR2 SASEGT come from the germline V gene. Unmatched junction bases numbered 5, after V lost 6 bases and J lost 3 bases. The CDR3 is 15 residues long. Comment on this clonotype: The antigen remains unidentified.

As for treatment: roughly 10-day PBMC culture with coronavirus spike peptide pools or control peptides (ViraFEST assay). The chain employs TRBV6-1 and TRBJ2-1; 10 nucleotides agree with TRBD2. This sequence originates from a human donor who had recovered from COVID-19. Here the sequenced sample was CD4+ T cells from blood, cultured in vitro, taken after SARS-CoV-2 vaccination. CDR3 in amino acids: CASSVTSGDYNEQFF. Written as DNA, the CDR3 is TGTGCCAGCAGCGTAACTAGCGGGGACTACAATGAGCAGTTCTTC.